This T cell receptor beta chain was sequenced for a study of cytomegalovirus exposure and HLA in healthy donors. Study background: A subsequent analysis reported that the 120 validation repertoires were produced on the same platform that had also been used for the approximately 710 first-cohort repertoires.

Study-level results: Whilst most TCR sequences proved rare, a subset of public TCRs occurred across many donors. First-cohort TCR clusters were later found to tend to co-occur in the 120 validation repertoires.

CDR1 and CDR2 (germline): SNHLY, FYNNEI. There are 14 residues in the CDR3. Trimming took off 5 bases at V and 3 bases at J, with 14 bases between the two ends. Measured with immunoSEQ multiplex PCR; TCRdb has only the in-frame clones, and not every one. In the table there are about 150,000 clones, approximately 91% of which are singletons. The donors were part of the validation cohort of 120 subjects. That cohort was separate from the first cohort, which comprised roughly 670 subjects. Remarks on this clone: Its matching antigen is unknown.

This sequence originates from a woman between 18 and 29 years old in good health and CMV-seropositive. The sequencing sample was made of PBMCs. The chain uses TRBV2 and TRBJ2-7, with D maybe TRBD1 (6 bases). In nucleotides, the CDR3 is TGTGCCAGCAGTCCGTTAGGACAGTACTACGAGCAGTACTTC. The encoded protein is CASSPLGQYYEQYF.